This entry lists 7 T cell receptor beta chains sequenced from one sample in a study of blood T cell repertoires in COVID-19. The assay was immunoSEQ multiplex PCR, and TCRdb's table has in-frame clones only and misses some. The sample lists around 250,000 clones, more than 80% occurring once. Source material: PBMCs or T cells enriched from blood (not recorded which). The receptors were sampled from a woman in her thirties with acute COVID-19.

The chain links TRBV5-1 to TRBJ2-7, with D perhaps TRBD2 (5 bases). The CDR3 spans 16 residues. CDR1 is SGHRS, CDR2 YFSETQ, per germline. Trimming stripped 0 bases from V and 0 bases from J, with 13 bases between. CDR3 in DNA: TGCGCCAGCAGCTTGGTCCTAGCCGACCTCTCCTACGAGCAGTACTTC. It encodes CASSLVLADLSYEQYF.

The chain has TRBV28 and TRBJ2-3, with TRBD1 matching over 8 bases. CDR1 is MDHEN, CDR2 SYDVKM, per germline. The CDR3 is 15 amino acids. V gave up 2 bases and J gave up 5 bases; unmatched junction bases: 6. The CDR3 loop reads CASSLIQGAGDTQYF. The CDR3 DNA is TGTGCCAGCAGTTTAATCCAGGGGGCCGGAGATACGCAGTATTTT. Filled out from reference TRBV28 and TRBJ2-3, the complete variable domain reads DVKVTQSSRYLVKRTGEKVFLECVQDMDHENMFWYRQDPGLGLRLIYFSYDVKMKEKGDIPEGYSVSREKKERFSLILESASTNQTSMYLCASSLIQGAGDTQYFGPGTRLTVL.

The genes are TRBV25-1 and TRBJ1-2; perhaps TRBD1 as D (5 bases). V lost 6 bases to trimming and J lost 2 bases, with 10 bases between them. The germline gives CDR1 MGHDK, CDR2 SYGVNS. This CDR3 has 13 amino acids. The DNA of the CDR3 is TGTGCCAGCAGCCCGGACACCAACTATGGCTACACCTTC. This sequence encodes CASSPDTNYGYTF.

CDR3 in DNA: TGTGCCAGCAGCTTAGCAGGGAGGCTAGAGACCCAGTACTTC. The encoded protein is CASSLAGRLETQYF. The chain uses TRBV7-2 and TRBJ2-5, with D tentatively TRBD2 (6 bases). The CDR3 length is 14 residues. Trimming pared 0 bases from V and 4 bases from J, leaving 9 bases between. From germline, CDR1 is SGHTA and CDR2 FQGNSA.

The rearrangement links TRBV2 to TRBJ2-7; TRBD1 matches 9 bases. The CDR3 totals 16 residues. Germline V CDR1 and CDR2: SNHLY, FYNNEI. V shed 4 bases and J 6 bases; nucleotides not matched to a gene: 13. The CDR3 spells CASSARRTGDRPEQYF. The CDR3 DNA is TGTGCCAGCAGTGCCCGGCGGACAGGGGACAGACCCGAGCAGTACTTC.

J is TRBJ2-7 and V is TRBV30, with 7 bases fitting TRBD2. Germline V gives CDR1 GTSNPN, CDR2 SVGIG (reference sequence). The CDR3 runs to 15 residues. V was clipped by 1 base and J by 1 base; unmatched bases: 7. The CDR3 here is CAWSDQGEGSYEQYF. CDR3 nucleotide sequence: TGTGCCTGGAGTGATCAAGGGGAGGGGTCCTACGAGCAGTACTTC.

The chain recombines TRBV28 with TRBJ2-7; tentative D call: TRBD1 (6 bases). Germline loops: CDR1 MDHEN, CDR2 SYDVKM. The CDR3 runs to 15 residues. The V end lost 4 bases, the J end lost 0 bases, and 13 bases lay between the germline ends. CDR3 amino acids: CASSSGHSRSYEQYF. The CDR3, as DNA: TGTGCCAGCAGTTCGGGACATAGTCGCTCCTACGAGCAGTACTTC.